These T cell receptor beta chains were read from a single sample in a study of shared clonotypes between healthy human individuals. Here immunoSEQ multiplex PCR was the method, and the copy in TCRdb shows in-frame clones only, minus some. The sample yields 550,000 to 600,000 clones, around 77% seen once. The sample consisted of PBMCs. These receptor sequences come from a woman in her forties in good health. Some clones in this sample may be carry-over from other donors' samples. Each CDR3 is given with its conserved first and last residue. The D gene is left open where the match is weak. The listing skips clone size in some rows; elsewhere it reads once, few, many or a size class.

J gene,clone size,D gene,V gene,CDR3 DNA,CDR3 protein
TRBJ2-5,.,TRBD2,TRBV6-1,TGTGCCAGCAGCACCGGGACTAGCGTAGAGACCCAGTACTTC,CASSTGTSVETQYF
TRBJ1-4,few,.,TRBV5-6,TGTGCCAGCAGCTTTACAGGGAGTGAAAAACTGTTTTTT,CASSFTGSEKLFF
TRBJ1-1,.,.,TRBV2,TGTGCCAGCACTAAGGAGGGGAACACTGAAGCTTTCTTT,CASTKEGNTEAFF
TRBJ2-7,.,.,TRBV19,TGTGCCAGTCAGGGGGGAGACGAGCAGTACTTC,CASQGGDEQYF
TRBJ2-3,.,.,TRBV11-2,TGTGCCAGCAGGAGGAGAGGCACAGATACGCAGTATTTT,CASRRRGTDTQYF
TRBJ2-7,.,.,TRBV2,TGTGCCAGCAGTGAGCTCTGGGAGCAGTACTTC,CASSELWEQYF
TRBJ2-3,.,.,TRBV2,TGTGCCAGCAGTGTGAGGGGTATGAGGTTTTGGGCGGGGCACACTAGCACAGATACGCAGTATTTT,CASSVRGMRFWAGHTSTDTQYF
TRBJ2-7,once,TRBD1,TRBV28,TGTGCCAGCAGTCCCGGGGACAGGGTGCGCGAGCAGTACTTC,CASSPGDRVREQYF
TRBJ2-1,.,TRBD2,TRBV28,TGTGCCAGCAGTTTAAGGACTAGACCAAACAATGAGCAGTTCTTC,CASSLRTRPNNEQFF
TRBJ2-7,.,.,TRBV7-6,TGTGCCAGCAGCCTCAGGTTCTTGCGGCACGAGCAGTACTTC,CASSLRFLRHEQYF
TRBJ2-7,.,TRBD1,TRBV29-1,TGCAGCGTTGGGAGGACAGGGGACGAGCAGTACTTC,CSVGRTGDEQYF
TRBJ2-7,.,.,TRBV7-2,TGTGCCAGCAGCTTAGTCCCAGGGGGGCAGCAGTACTTC,CASSLVPGGQQYF
TRBJ2-7,.,.,TRBV7-9,TGTGCCAGCAGCCCCCCCCTGGCTCCCTACGAGCAGTACTTC,CASSPPLAPYEQYF
TRBJ2-2,few,.,TRBV6-4,TGTGCCAGCAGTGACGCGAACACCGGGGAGCTGTTTTTT,CASSDANTGELFF